This T cell receptor (beta chain) was sequenced during a study of PD-1 blockade in classical Hodgkin lymphoma. Study results and limitations: Newly diagnosed patients reportedly trailed healthy donors in baseline TCR diversity. Possible causes of repertoire differences, disease activity or prior therapy, remain undefined.

This CDR3 is built from 15 residues. Germline-derived CDR1 and CDR2 are SEHNR and FQNEAQ (reference sequence). The ends were cut back, 1 base at V and 2 bases at J, with 10 bases in the middle. The method was immunoSEQ multiplex PCR; TCRdb's version includes in-frame clones alone and lacks a portion of them. Among about 30,000 clones listed, around 94% were seen once. Details on this clone: Its antigen is not identified.

The time point was: newly diagnosed, previously untreated cHL patient sample. Comparator PBMCs were from newly diagnosed, untreated classical Hodgkin lymphoma. This receptor was taken from a human donor with classical Hodgkin lymphoma. This sequence joins TRBV7-9 and TRBJ2-3, with D possibly being TRBD2 (6 bases). The sample taken for sequencing was peripheral blood mononuclear cells (PBMCs). CDR3 sequence: CASSLVREPTDTQYF. The CDR3 bases are TGTGCCAGCAGCTTAGTTCGGGAGCCCACAGATACGCAGTATTTT.